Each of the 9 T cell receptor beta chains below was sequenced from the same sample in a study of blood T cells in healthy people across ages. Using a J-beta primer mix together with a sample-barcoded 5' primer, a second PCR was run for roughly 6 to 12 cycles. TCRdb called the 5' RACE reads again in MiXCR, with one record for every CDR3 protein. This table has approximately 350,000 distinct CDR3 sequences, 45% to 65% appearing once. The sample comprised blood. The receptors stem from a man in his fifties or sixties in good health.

CDR3 in amino acids: CASSSLPGQGSIGTQYF. In DNA form, the CDR3 reads TGTGCCAGCAGTTCCCTTCCGGGACAGGGCTCGATCGGAACGCAGTATTTT. The chain has TRBV7-2 and TRBJ2-3; 9 positions agree with TRBD1. CDR1 and CDR2 (germline): SGHTA, FQGNSA. Trimming at V came to 6 bases and at J to 9 bases, leaving 19 bases not matched to a gene. This CDR3 has 17 amino acids.

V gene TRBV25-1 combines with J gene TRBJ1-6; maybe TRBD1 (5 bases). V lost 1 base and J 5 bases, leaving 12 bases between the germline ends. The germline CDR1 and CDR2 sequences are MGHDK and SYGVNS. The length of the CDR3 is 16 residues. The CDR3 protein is CASSESGRINNSPLHF. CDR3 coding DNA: TGTGCCAGCAGTGAATCGGGACGAATCAATAATTCACCCCTCCACTTT.

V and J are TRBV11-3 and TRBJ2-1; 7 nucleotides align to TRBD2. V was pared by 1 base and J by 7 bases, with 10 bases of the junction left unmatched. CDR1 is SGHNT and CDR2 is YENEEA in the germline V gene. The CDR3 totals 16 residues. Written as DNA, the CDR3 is TGTGCCAGCAGCTTAGTCTCAGCGGGGCTGGGGAATGAGCAGTTCTTC. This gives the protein CASSLVSAGLGNEQFF.

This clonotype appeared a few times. Here the CDR3 DNA reads TGCAGTGCTAGGGCAGGAGGTATTAGCTATGGCTACACCTTC. Its translation is CSARAGGISYGYTF. This chain links TRBV20-1 with TRBJ1-2; no definite D call. The CDR3 is made up of 14 amino acids. Germline V gene sequence: CDR1 DFQATT, CDR2 SNEGSKA (reference sequence). V lost 3 bases to trimming and J lost 4 bases, with 15 bases between them.

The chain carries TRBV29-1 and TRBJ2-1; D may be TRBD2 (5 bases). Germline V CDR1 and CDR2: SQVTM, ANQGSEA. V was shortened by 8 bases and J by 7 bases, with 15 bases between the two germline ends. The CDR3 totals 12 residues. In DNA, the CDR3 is TGCAGCCCCCCCCCGGGAAGGAATGAGCAGTTCTTC. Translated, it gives CSPPPGRNEQFF.

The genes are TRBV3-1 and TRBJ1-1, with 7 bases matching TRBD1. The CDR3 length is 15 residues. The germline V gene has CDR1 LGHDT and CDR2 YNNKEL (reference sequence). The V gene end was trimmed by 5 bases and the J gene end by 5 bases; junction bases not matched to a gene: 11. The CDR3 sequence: CASSTSTGHGTEAFF. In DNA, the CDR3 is TGTGCCAGCAGCACCTCGACAGGGCATGGGACTGAAGCTTTCTTT.

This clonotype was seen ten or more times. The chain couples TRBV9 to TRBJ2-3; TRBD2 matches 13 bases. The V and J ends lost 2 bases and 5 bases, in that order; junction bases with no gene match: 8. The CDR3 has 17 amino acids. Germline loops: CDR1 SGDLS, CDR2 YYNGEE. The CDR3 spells CASSVLGLAGVGDTQYF. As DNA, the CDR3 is TGTGCCAGCAGCGTCCTAGGACTAGCGGGAGTGGGAGATACGCAGTATTTT.

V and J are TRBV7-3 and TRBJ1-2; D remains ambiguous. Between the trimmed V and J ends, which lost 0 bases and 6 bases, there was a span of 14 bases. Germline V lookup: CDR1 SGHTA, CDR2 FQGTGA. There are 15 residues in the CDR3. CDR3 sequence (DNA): TGTGCCAGCAGCTTAACCCACCTCGCGGCGGATGGCTACACCTTC. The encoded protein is CASSLTHLAADGYTF.

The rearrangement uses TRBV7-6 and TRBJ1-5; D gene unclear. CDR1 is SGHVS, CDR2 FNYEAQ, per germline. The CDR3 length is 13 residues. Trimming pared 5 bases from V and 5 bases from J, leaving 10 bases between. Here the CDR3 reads CASSPFFDQPQHF. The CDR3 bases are TGTGCCAGCAGCCCCTTCTTTGATCAGCCCCAGCATTTT.